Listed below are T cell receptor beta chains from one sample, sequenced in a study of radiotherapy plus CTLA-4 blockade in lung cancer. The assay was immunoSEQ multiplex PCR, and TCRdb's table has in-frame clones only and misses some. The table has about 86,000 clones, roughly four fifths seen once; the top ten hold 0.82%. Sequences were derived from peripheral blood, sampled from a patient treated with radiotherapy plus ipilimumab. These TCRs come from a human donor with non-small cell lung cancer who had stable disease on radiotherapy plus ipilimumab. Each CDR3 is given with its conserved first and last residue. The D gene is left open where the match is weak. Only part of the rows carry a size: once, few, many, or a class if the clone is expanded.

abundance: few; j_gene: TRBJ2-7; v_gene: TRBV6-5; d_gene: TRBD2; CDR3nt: TGTGCCAGCAGTTACGTGGCGGGAGGTTTTAACGAGCAGTACTTC; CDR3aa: CASSYVAGGFNEQYF
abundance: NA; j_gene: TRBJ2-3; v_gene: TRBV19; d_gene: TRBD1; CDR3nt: TGTGCCAGTACCATCTTGGGGACAGGCACAGATACGCAGTATTTT; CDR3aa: CASTILGTGTDTQYF
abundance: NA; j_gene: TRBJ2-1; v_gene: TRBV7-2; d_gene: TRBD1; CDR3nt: TGTGCCAGCAGCTTAGCGGCAGGGGGTGGGAGTGAGCAGTTCTTC; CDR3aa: CASSLAAGGGSEQFF
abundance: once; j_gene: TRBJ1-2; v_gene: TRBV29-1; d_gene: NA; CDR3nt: TGCAGCGTGATACAGGGTCTGGGCACTAACTATGGCTACACCTTC; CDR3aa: CSVIQGLGTNYGYTF
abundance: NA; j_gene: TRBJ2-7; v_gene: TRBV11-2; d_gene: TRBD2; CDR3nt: TGTGCCAGCAGCTTAGCAGGGACTAGCGGGAGCCTTGGCTACGAGCAGTACTTC; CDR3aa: CASSLAGTSGSLGYEQYF
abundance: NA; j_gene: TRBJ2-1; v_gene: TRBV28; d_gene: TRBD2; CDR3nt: TGTGCCAGCACCCCGACTAGCGGGGGGCCCCAGGAGCAGTTCTTC; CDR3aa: CASTPTSGGPQEQFF
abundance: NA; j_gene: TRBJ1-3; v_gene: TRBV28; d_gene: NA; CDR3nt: TGTGCCAGCATAGGAGGCGGAAACACCATATATTTT; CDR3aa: CASIGGGNTIYF
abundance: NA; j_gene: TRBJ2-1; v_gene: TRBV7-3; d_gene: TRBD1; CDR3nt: TGTGCCAGCAGCTTAGGGACAGGGGTTTCCAATGAGCAGTTCTTC; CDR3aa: CASSLGTGVSNEQFF
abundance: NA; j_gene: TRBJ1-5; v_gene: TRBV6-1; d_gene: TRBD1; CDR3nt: TGTGCCAGCAGTGGAATCGGACAGGCCGGGATTAGGCCCCAGCATTTT; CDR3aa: CASSGIGQAGIRPQHF
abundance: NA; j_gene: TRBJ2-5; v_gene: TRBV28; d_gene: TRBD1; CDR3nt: TGTGCCAGCAGTTCAACAGGGGTGGCGGACGAGACCCAGTACTTC; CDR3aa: CASSSTGVADETQYF
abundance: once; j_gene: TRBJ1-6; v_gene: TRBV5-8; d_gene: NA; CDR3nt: TGTGCCAGCAGCTTGGAAATTATCAGCTCACCCCTCCACTTT; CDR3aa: CASSLEIISSPLHF
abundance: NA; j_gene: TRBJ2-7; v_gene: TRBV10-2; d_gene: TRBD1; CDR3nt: TGCGCCAGTCTTGACCCGACAGGGGGCTACTACGAGCAGTACTTC; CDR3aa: CASLDPTGGYYEQYF
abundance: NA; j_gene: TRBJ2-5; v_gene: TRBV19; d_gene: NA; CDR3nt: TGTGCCAGTAGTATGGGGTGGGGAGACCAAGAGACCCAGTACTTC; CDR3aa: CASSMGWGDQETQYF
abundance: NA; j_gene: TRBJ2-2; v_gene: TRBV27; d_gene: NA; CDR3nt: TGTGCCAGCAGTTTGGGCGGACCCTGGTTCTTCACCGGGGAGCTGTTTTTT; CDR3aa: CASSLGGPWFFTGELFF
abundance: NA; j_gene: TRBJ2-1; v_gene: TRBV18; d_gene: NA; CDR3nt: TGTGCCAGCTCACCATTAAGACAGGACAATGAGCAGTTCTTC; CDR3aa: CASSPLRQDNEQFF
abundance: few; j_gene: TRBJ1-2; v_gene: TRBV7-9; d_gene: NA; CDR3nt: TGTGCCAGCAGCCGAGCTGGGGGGCGGGGCTACACCTTC; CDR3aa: CASSRAGGRGYTF
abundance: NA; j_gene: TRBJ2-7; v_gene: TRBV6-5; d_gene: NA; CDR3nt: TGTGCCAGCAGTCCTTCGGGGTTGGGCTCCTACGAGCAGTACTTC; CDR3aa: CASSPSGLGSYEQYF
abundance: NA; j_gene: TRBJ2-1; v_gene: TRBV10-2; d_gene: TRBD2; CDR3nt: TGCGCCAGCAGTGGAATGAGGGGACTAGCGGGATACAATGAGCAGTTCTTC; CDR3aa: CASSGMRGLAGYNEQFF
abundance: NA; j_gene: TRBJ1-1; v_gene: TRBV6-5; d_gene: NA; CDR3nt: TGTGCCAGCAGTTACTCGTTTCTCGTGGACACTGAAGCTTTCTTT; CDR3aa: CASSYSFLVDTEAFF
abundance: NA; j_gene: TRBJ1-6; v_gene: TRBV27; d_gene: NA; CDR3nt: TGTGCCAGCAGGAGCGGGGTTTCACCCCTCCACTTT; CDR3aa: CASRSGVSPLHF
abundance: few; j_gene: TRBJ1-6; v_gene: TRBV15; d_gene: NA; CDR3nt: TGTGCCACCAGCAGAGATACGGATCGGAATTCACCCCTCCACTTT; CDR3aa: CATSRDTDRNSPLHF
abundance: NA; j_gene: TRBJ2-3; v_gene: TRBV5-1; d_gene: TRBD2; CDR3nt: TGCGCCAGCAGCTTGGGAGGGAGGGCGGATACGCAGTATTTT; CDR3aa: CASSLGGRADTQYF
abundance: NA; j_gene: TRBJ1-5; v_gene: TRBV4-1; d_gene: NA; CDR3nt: TGCGCCAGCAGCCCGGGACAAGATAGCAATCAGCCCCAGCATTTT; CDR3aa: CASSPGQDSNQPQHF
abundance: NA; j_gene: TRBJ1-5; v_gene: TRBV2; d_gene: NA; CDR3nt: TGTGCCAGCAGTGTAGCTACTAATCAGCCCCAGCATTTT; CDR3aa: CASSVATNQPQHF
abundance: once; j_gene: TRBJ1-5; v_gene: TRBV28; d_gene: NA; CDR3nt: TGTGCCAGCAAGGGACCAAAAGGGAAGCCCCAGCATTTT; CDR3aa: CASKGPKGKPQHF
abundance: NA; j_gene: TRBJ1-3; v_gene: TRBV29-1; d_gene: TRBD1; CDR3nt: TGCAGCGCTGGGGACAGGTACTCTGGAAACACCATATATTTT; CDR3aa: CSAGDRYSGNTIYF